These 24 T cell receptor beta chains share one sample of origin, sequenced in a study of OX40 agonist ivuxolimab in advanced cancers. Assay: immunoSEQ multiplex PCR; the TCRdb copy retains only in-frame clones and omits some. The sample has about 62,000 clones; 70% to 85% are singletons. The material sequenced was CD4+ or CD8+ T cells sorted from blood, taken in a trial of the OX40 agonist ivuxolimab. These receptors were collected from an adult with an advanced solid tumor such as melanoma, head and neck, liver or kidney cancer.

The chain uses TRBV2 and TRBJ1-2, with 10 bases fitting TRBD1. V lost 8 bases and J lost 7; bases outside the gene matches: 13. The CDR3 is 15 residues long. Per the germline V gene, CDR1 is SNHLY and CDR2 is FYNNEI. The CDR3 spells CASVGVDRGLTGYTF. The CDR3 bases are TGTGCCAGCGTAGGAGTTGACAGGGGGCTAACTGGCTACACCTTC.

The rearrangement joins TRBV29-1 to TRBJ2-7; tentative D call: TRBD2 (7 bases). CDR3 size: 13 residues. The V end was cut by 3 bases, the J end by 4 bases, with 13 bases between. Germline V CDR1 and CDR2: SQVTM, ANQGSEA. The CDR3 DNA is TGCAGCGTTGAGACCGGGGGGCGGTACGAGCAGTACTTC. This gives the protein CSVETGGRYEQYF.

This clone was detected once. The genes are TRBV2 and TRBJ2-2; no firm D call. The CDR3 spans 15 residues. The germline V gene has CDR1 SNHLY and CDR2 FYNNEI. V lost 4 bases and J 4 bases, leaving 13 bases between the germline ends. The DNA for the CDR3 is TGTGCCAGCAGTGTAGGGTTCGCGAGCACCGGGGAGCTGTTTTTT. Translating it yields CASSVGFASTGELFF.

The rearrangement uses TRBV15 and TRBJ1-2; D not certain. The CDR3 spans 15 residues. Germline CDR1 LNHNV, CDR2 YYDKDF (reference sequence). V lost 1 base and J lost 0, with 9 bases in between. CDR3 loop: CATSRVPQTNYGYTF. The CDR3 DNA is TGTGCCACCAGCAGAGTACCACAAACTAACTATGGCTACACCTTC. The variable domain in full, completed from reference TRBV15 and TRBJ1-2, reads DAMVIQNPRYQVTQFGKPVTLSCSQTLNHNVMYWYQQKSSQAPKLLFHYYDKDFNNEADTPDNFQSRRPNTSFCFLDIRSPGLGDTAMYLCATSRVPQTNYGYTFGSGTRLTVV.

The chain uses TRBV28 and TRBJ1-5, with D perhaps TRBD1 (5 bases). The length of the CDR3 is 14 residues. Trimming left V 3 bases short and J 3 bases short, with 9 bases between. Germline-derived CDR1 and CDR2 are MDHEN and SYDVKM. In DNA form, the CDR3 reads TGTGCCAGCAGTTTGGGCAGGGCCAATCAGCCCCAGCATTTT. Translating gives CASSLGRANQPQHF.

V is TRBV6-5 and J is TRBJ2-3; D unresolved. Trimming removed 6 bases at V and 6 bases at J, with 16 bases between. The length of the CDR3 is 14 residues. Germline CDR1 MNHEY, CDR2 SVGAGI. In nucleotides, the CDR3 is TGTGCCAGCAGCCCTTCGTTTGGCGTTGATACGCAGTATTTT. Encoded protein: CASSPSFGVDTQYF.

The rearrangement joins TRBV5-1 to TRBJ1-1; D perhaps matches TRBD1 (6 bases). The CDR3 has 15 amino acids. V was shortened by 7 bases and J by 0 bases, with 16 bases between the two germline ends. Germline V gene sequence: CDR1 SGHRS, CDR2 YFSETQ. CDR3 in amino acids: CASSMGAGMNTEAFF. The DNA of the CDR3 is TGCGCCAGCTCGATGGGGGCCGGTATGAACACTGAAGCTTTCTTT. Together with reference TRBV5-1 and TRBJ1-1, the CDR3 gives the full variable domain: KAGVTQTPRYLIKTRGQQVTLSCSPISGHRSVSWYQQTPGQGLQFLFEYFSETQRNKGNFPGRFSGRQFSNSRSEMNVSTLELGDSALYLCASSMGAGMNTEAFFGQGTRLTVV.

In nucleotides, the CDR3 is TGTGCCAGCAGCCAAGATTGGTCCGGCTTGGGGGCCACAGATACGCAGTATTTT. It specifies CASSQDWSGLGATDTQYF. The rearrangement joins TRBV4-2 to TRBJ2-3; maybe TRBD1 (6 bases). V lost 0 bases and J lost 2, with 18 bases in between. Germline lookup yields CDR1 LGHNA and CDR2 YNFKEQ. This CDR3 contains 18 residues.

The genes are TRBV5-1 and TRBJ2-3; 10 positions match TRBD2. The germline CDR1 and CDR2 sequences are SGHRS and YFSETQ. V trimming: 5 bases; J trimming: 2 bases; junction bases outside the gene matches: 8. This CDR3 spans 16 amino acids. Here the CDR3 DNA reads TGCGCCAGCAGGATCATAGCGGGGGGCGACACAGATACGCAGTATTTT. Translated, it gives CASRIIAGGDTDTQYF.

This clone was picked up one time. The chain recombines TRBV7-9 with TRBJ1-6; TRBD1 is a possible D gene (5 bases). Trimming pared 3 bases from V and 6 bases from J, leaving 18 bases between. Germline V CDR1 and CDR2: SEHNR, FQNEAQ (reference sequence). The CDR3 is made up of 17 amino acids. Here the CDR3 reads CASSFGASQRVNSPLHF. Here the CDR3 DNA reads TGTGCCAGCAGCTTTGGGGCTTCCCAGAGGGTTAATTCACCCCTCCACTTT.

This clone was seen a handful of times. The rearrangement links TRBV7-9 to TRBJ2-5; 13 bases line up with TRBD2. There are 15 residues in the CDR3. The germline gives CDR1 SEHNR, CDR2 FQNEAQ (reference sequence). J was trimmed by 3 bases and V by 4 bases; bases with no gene match: 2. The CDR3 region is CASSYGTSGKETQYF. The CDR3 bases are TGTGCCAGCAGCTATGGGACTAGCGGGAAAGAGACCCAGTACTTC. The entire variable domain, with the rest obtained from reference TRBV7-9 and TRBJ2-5, is as follows: DTGVSQNPRHKITKRGQNVTFRCDPISEHNRLYWYRQTLGQGPEFLTYFQNEAQLEKSRLLSDRFSAERPKGSFSTLEIQRTEQGDSAMYLCASSYGTSGKETQYFGPGTRLLVL.

V usage is TRBV7-9 and J usage is TRBJ1-1, with a tentative D call TRBD1 (5 bases). This CDR3 contains 16 residues. Germline CDR1 and CDR2: SEHNR and FQNEAQ (reference sequence). The V gene lost 5 bases and the J gene lost 3 bases, with 19 bases spanning the gap. Written as DNA, the CDR3 is TGTGCCAGCAGCCGTCTCCCAGGGTTCGAGGACACTGAAGCTTTCTTT. It yields the protein CASSRLPGFEDTEAFF.

At least ten counts were recorded for this clone. The rearrangement uses TRBV6-6 and TRBJ2-7; D remains ambiguous. Trimming shortened V by 7 bases and J by 5 bases, and 9 bases separated the two germline ends. The length of the CDR3 is 11 residues. CDR1 MNHNY and CDR2 SVGAGI come from the germline V gene (reference sequence). This CDR3 is CASTFRDEQYF. The DNA for the CDR3 is TGTGCCAGCACCTTCAGAGACGAGCAGTACTTC.

This clone occurred once. The gene calls are TRBV27 and TRBJ2-3, with D possibly being TRBD1 or TRBD2 (5 bases each). This CDR3 has 15 residues. Germline-derived CDR1 and CDR2 are MNHEY and SMNVEV (reference sequence). V lost 2 bases, J lost 2 bases, and 11 bases lay in between. The CDR3 DNA reads TGTGCCAGCAGTTTAATGGGGGTCGACACAGATACGCAGTATTTT. Translated, it gives CASSLMGVDTDTQYF.

This sequence joins TRBV5-1 and TRBJ1-6; a weak D match, TRBD1 (5 bases). Deletions cut 0 bases from V and 6 bases from J, with 10 bases between. This CDR3 is 15 amino acids long. Germline-derived CDR1 and CDR2 are SGHRS and YFSETQ. This chain's CDR3 is CASSLVAGRNSPLHF. The CDR3 coding sequence is TGCGCCAGCAGCTTGGTTGCAGGGCGTAATTCACCCCTCCACTTT.

The V gene is TRBV28, the J gene TRBJ1-3; D is uncertain. There are 15 residues in the CDR3. Per germline, CDR1 MDHEN and CDR2 SYDVKM. V was clipped by 2 bases and J by 0 bases, with 8 bases between them. The chain's CDR3 is CASSLSRTSGNTIYF. The CDR3 DNA follows: TGTGCCAGCAGTTTAAGTAGGACCTCTGGAAACACCATATATTTT.

The chain couples TRBV27 to TRBJ1-2; D is perhaps TRBD1 (6 bases). In germline, CDR1 is MNHEY, CDR2 SMNVEV (reference sequence). The V end lost 2 bases, the J end lost 6 bases, and 16 bases lay between the germline ends. The length of the CDR3 is 15 residues. The CDR3 region has the DNA TGTGCCAGCAGTTTAATGGCAGGGGTGCATAATGGCTACACCTTC. Translation: CASSLMAGVHNGYTF.

The chain carries TRBV7-2 and TRBJ1-5, with D possibly TRBD1 on 5 matching bases. The CDR3 has 16 amino acids. Germline lookup yields CDR1 SGHTA and CDR2 FQGNSA. Trimming cost V 5 bases and J 7 bases, with 21 bases left between them. The CDR3, as DNA: TGTGCCAGCAGCGTAGAAGGTATGGCAGCAGGGCAGCCCCAGCATTTT. Residues: CASSVEGMAAGQPQHF.

V is TRBV2 and J is TRBJ2-5; 7 bases match TRBD2. J gave up 5 bases and V 10 bases, and 13 bases lay outside the gene matches. Germline assignment: CDR1 SNHLY and CDR2 FYNNEI. The length of the CDR3 is 14 residues. DNA of the CDR3: TGTGCCACCACGATGACTAGCTCTCAGGAGACCCAGTACTTC. This sequence encodes CATTMTSSQETQYF.

The rearrangement joins TRBV20-1 to TRBJ2-3; D remains ambiguous. This CDR3 region has 10 residues. V was shortened by 5 bases and J by 3 bases, with 3 bases between the two germline ends. The V gene's germline CDR1 is DFQATT and CDR2 SNEGSKA (reference sequence). The CDR3: CSAATDTQYF. CDR3 sequence (DNA): TGCAGTGCTGCTACAGATACGCAGTATTTT.

The chain uses TRBV18 and TRBJ1-4; unclear D gene. The CDR3 consists of 14 residues. V was cut by 4 bases and J by 5 bases, with 11 bases left in between. Germline V gives CDR1 KGHSH, CDR2 LQKENI. Here the CDR3 DNA reads TGTGCCAGCTCACGGGAATATGGGAATGAAAAACTGTTTTTT. Its protein product is CASSREYGNEKLFF. Supplemented by reference TRBV18 and TRBJ1-4, the full variable domain reads NAGVMQNPRHLVRRRGQEARLRCSPMKGHSHVYWYRQLPEEGLKFMVYLQKENIIDESGMPKERFSAEFPKEGPSILRIQQVVRGDSAAYFCASSREYGNEKLFFGSGTQLSVL.

The V and J genes are TRBV5-1 and TRBJ1-4, with a weak D call TRBD1 (5 bases). Trimming cost V 2 bases and J 11 bases, with 16 bases left between them. The CDR3 contains 14 residues. Germline CDR1 reads SGHRS; CDR2 reads YFSETQ. CDR3 DNA sequence: TGCGCCAGCAGCTTCGACAGCGGTCAGTGGAAACTGTTTTTT. Translating it yields CASSFDSGQWKLFF.

V is TRBV6-6 and J is TRBJ1-2; TRBD1 agrees at 9 bases. The CDR3 contains 15 residues. Germline loops: CDR1 MNHNY, CDR2 SVGAGI (reference sequence). V gave up 6 bases and J gave up 3 bases; unmatched junction bases: 8. CDR3 residues: CASSSQRTGDYGYTF. As DNA, the CDR3 is TGTGCCAGCAGCTCCCAAAGGACAGGGGACTATGGCTACACCTTC.

This chain joins TRBV9 and TRBJ2-3, with TRBD2 identical over 9 bases. This CDR3 spans 16 amino acids. Trimming took 0 bases from V and 7 from J; bases not matched to a gene: 9. Germline values: CDR1 SGDLS, CDR2 YYNGEE. The CDR3: CASSVVPAGGDNTQYF. CDR3 nucleotide sequence: TGTGCCAGCAGCGTAGTGCCAGCGGGGGGAGACAATACGCAGTATTTT.